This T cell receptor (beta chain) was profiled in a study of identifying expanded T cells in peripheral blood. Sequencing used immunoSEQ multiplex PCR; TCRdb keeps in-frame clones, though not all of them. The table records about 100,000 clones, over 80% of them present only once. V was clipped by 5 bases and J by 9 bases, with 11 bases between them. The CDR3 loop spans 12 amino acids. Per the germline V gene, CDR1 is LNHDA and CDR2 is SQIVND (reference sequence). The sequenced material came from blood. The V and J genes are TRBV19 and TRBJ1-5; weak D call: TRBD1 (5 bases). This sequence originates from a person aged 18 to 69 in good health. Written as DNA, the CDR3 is TGTGCCAGTAGTCCCCGGGACCCGCCCCAGCATTTT. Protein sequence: CASSPRDPPQHF. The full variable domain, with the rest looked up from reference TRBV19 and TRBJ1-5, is DGGITQSPKYLFRKEGQNVTLSCEQNLNHDAMYWYRQDPGQGLRLIYYSQIVNDFQKGDIAEGYSVSREKKESFPLTVTSAQKNPTAFYLCASSPRDPPQHFGDGTRLSIL.